The T cell receptor beta chain described here comes from a study of blood T cell repertoires in COVID-19. Methods used by the authors: Reference gene primer amplification yielded estimated nucleated cell counts. Only in-frame clones appear in the TCRdb table, and some are missing; sequencing was by immunoSEQ multiplex PCR. The DNA was the basis for D and trimming; V, J and clone size are from that table. The data hold a few hundred thousand clones, with roughly 90% observed a single time. CDR1 SGDLS and CDR2 YYNGEE come from the germline V gene. This CDR3 spans 16 amino acids. Trimming cost V 2 bases and J 4 bases; bases outside gene matches: 9.

The receptor was isolated from a man in his late teens or twenties with acute COVID-19. Specimen: PBMCs or T cells enriched from blood (not recorded which). The V and J genes are TRBV9 and TRBJ2-3; 8 bases match TRBD2. The CDR3 is CASSVGTSGSADTQYF. The CDR3 DNA reads as TGTGCCAGCAGCGTGGGGACGAGCGGGAGTGCAGATACGCAGTATTTT.